Listed below are T cell receptor beta chains from one sample, sequenced in a study of T cell repertoires in cytomegalovirus infection. These receptors have no known antigen. TCRdb reprocessed the reads with MiXCR, giving one entry per CDR3 protein. The table lists roughly 120,000 distinct CDR3 sequences, 32% of them singletons, with roughly three fifths in the top ten. The sequencing here drew on CD8+ T cells from cultured PBMCs, taken from culture after CMV antigen stimulation. The receptors originated from a human donor in good health (CMV status not recorded). Some clones in this sample may be carry-over from other donors' samples. The CDR3 runs from the conserved cysteine through the conserved F or W. A D gene is named only where the DNA matches it firmly. Clone size appears in some rows only: once, few, many, or a class for an expanded clone.

v_gene: TRBV12-3/TRBV12-4
abundance: few
d_gene: TRBD1
j_gene: TRBJ1-1
CDR3aa: CASSGQVTTEAFF
CDR3nt: TGTGCCAGCAGTGGACAGGTAACCACTGAAGCTTTCTTT

v_gene: TRBV7-9
abundance: many
d_gene: -
j_gene: TRBJ2-7
CDR3aa: CASSLGDSYEQYF
CDR3nt: TGTGCCAGCAGCTTAGGCGATTCTTACGAGCAGTACTTC

v_gene: TRBV6-5
abundance: -
d_gene: TRBD2
j_gene: TRBJ2-3
CDR3aa: CASSPPPSGGMDTQYF
CDR3nt: TGTGCCAGCAGCCCCCCCCCGAGCGGGGGCATGGATACGCAGTATTTT

v_gene: TRBV7-6
abundance: -
d_gene: TRBD2
j_gene: TRBJ2-2
CDR3aa: CASSPQTRIAGAMNTGELFF
CDR3nt: TGTGCCAGCAGCCCCCAAACGCGAATAGCGGGGGCCATGAACACCGGGGAGCTGTTTTTT

v_gene: TRBV6-1
abundance: -
d_gene: -
j_gene: TRBJ1-2
CDR3aa: CVLGIGLGYTF
CDR3nt: TGTGTCTTAGGAATCGGTCTCGGCTACACCTTC

v_gene: TRBV19
abundance: few
d_gene: TRBD1
j_gene: TRBJ1-2
CDR3aa: CASSTPGQGAPGYTF
CDR3nt: TGTGCCAGTAGTACCCCGGGACAGGGGGCCCCTGGCTACACCTTC

v_gene: TRBV12-3/TRBV12-4
abundance: -
d_gene: TRBD2
j_gene: TRBJ2-1
CDR3aa: CASRISGGAGERFF
CDR3nt: TGTGCCAGCAGGATTAGCGGGGGGGCCGGTGAGCGGTTCTTC

v_gene: TRBV4-3
abundance: few
d_gene: -
j_gene: TRBJ1-1
CDR3aa: CASSQGSGHPMNTEAFF
CDR3nt: TGCGCCAGCAGCCAAGGATCGGGACACCCCATGAACACTGAAGCTTTCTTT

v_gene: TRBV12-3/TRBV12-4
abundance: -
d_gene: -
j_gene: TRBJ1-5
CDR3aa: CASSLAGVNQPQHF
CDR3nt: TGTGCCAGCAGCCTTGCAGGGGTCAATCAGCCCCAGCATTTT

v_gene: TRBV11-2
abundance: few
d_gene: -
j_gene: TRBJ1-1
CDR3aa: CASSLAANLNTEAFF
CDR3nt: TGTGCCAGCAGCTTAGCGGCAAATCTTAACACTGAAGCTTTCTTT

v_gene: TRBV27
abundance: few
d_gene: -
j_gene: TRBJ2-5
CDR3aa: CASSTYGGETQYF
CDR3nt: TGTGCCAGCAGTACTTATGGGGGAGAGACCCAGTACTTC

v_gene: TRBV11-3
abundance: -
d_gene: -
j_gene: TRBJ2-1
CDR3aa: CASSLGGDSYNEQFF
CDR3nt: TGTGCCAGCAGCTTAGGGGGTGACTCCTACAATGAGCAGTTCTTC

v_gene: TRBV28
abundance: -
d_gene: -
j_gene: TRBJ2-1
CDR3aa: CASRPPGGSNEQFF
CDR3nt: TGTGCCAGCAGGCCGCCCGGGGGTAGCAATGAGCAGTTCTTC

v_gene: TRBV23-1
abundance: once
d_gene: -
j_gene: TRBJ1-5
CDR3aa: CASSQSEDTGTKGQPQHF
CDR3nt: TGCGCCAGCAGTCAATCCGAAGACACCGGGACCAAGGGGCAGCCCCAGCATTTT

v_gene: TRBV3-1
abundance: few
d_gene: -
j_gene: TRBJ1-6
CDR3aa: CASSQERRQVYLSGAPLHF
CDR3nt: TGTGCCAGCAGCCAAGAGCGGAGACAGGTCTACCTAAGCGGGGCACCCCTCCACTTT

v_gene: TRBV4-2
abundance: -
d_gene: TRBD2
j_gene: TRBJ2-1
CDR3aa: CASSQDLSTSGGYNEQFF
CDR3nt: TGTGCCAGCAGCCAAGATCTGTCAACTAGCGGGGGCTACAATGAGCAGTTCTTC

v_gene: TRBV7-8
abundance: -
d_gene: -
j_gene: TRBJ2-1
CDR3aa: CASSGVSYNEQFF
CDR3nt: TGTGCCAGCAGTGGGGTCTCCTACAATGAGCAGTTCTTC

v_gene: TRBV10-2
abundance: once
d_gene: -
j_gene: TRBJ2-3
CDR3aa: CASSGVSSTDTQYF
CDR3nt: TGCGCCAGCAGTGGGGTCTCTAGCACAGATACGCAGTATTTT

v_gene: TRBV11-2
abundance: -
d_gene: -
j_gene: TRBJ2-7
CDR3aa: CASSLEQGATYEQYF
CDR3nt: TGTGCCAGCAGCTTAGAACAGGGAGCCACCTACGAGCAGTACTTC

v_gene: TRBV7-9
abundance: many
d_gene: -
j_gene: TRBJ1-1
CDR3aa: CASSAPHEGVEAEAFF
CDR3nt: TGTGCCAGCAGCGCTCCGCATGAGGGGGTAGAGGCTGAAGCTTTCTTT

v_gene: TRBV4-3
abundance: once
d_gene: TRBD2
j_gene: TRBJ2-3
CDR3aa: CASSQDRLAGARNTQYF
CDR3nt: TGCGCCAGCAGCCAAGATCGACTAGCGGGGGCCCGGAATACGCAGTATTTT

v_gene: TRBV12-3/TRBV12-4
abundance: few
d_gene: -
j_gene: TRBJ2-5
CDR3aa: CASRHLGSVGETQYF
CDR3nt: TGTGCCAGCAGACATCTAGGATCGGTGGGGGAGACCCAGTACTTC

v_gene: TRBV11-1
abundance: -
d_gene: -
j_gene: TRBJ2-7
CDR3aa: CASSAYMSSYEQYF
CDR3nt: TGTGCCAGCAGCGCCTACATGAGCTCCTACGAGCAGTACTTC

v_gene: TRBV28
abundance: few
d_gene: -
j_gene: TRBJ2-5
CDR3aa: CASQGSEETQYF
CDR3nt: TGTGCCAGCCAAGGTAGCGAAGAGACCCAGTACTTC

v_gene: TRBV7-6
abundance: -
d_gene: -
j_gene: TRBJ2-1
CDR3aa: CASSPTGDTSNEQFF
CDR3nt: TGTGCCAGCAGCCCCACCGGGGACACTTCAAATGAGCAGTTCTTC

v_gene: TRBV10-3
abundance: -
d_gene: TRBD1
j_gene: TRBJ2-1
CDR3aa: CAISESPYSGQGSHEQFF
CDR3nt: TGTGCCATCAGTGAGTCCCCTTATTCGGGACAGGGTTCACATGAGCAGTTCTTC

v_gene: TRBV15
abundance: -
d_gene: -
j_gene: TRBJ2-2
CDR3aa: CATSRDLRGNTGELFF
CDR3nt: TGTGCCACCAGCAGAGATCTTAGGGGAAACACCGGGGAGCTGTTTTTT

v_gene: TRBV9
abundance: few
d_gene: -
j_gene: TRBJ2-3
CDR3aa: CASSPTGSWADTQYF
CDR3nt: TGTGCCAGCAGCCCCACGGGAAGTTGGGCAGATACGCAGTATTTT

v_gene: TRBV24-1
abundance: -
d_gene: -
j_gene: TRBJ2-3
CDR3aa: CATSDLVGPQDTQYF
CDR3nt: TGTGCCACCAGTGATTTGGTAGGACCTCAAGATACGCAGTATTTT

v_gene: TRBV28
abundance: -
d_gene: TRBD1
j_gene: TRBJ2-5
CDR3aa: CASSPSQGAEETQYF
CDR3nt: TGTGCCAGCAGTCCATCACAGGGGGCGGAAGAGACCCAGTACTTC

v_gene: TRBV2
abundance: -
d_gene: TRBD1
j_gene: TRBJ2-1
CDR3aa: CASSGGQGVENEQFF
CDR3nt: TGTGCCAGCAGTGGGGGACAGGGGGTAGAAAATGAGCAGTTCTTC

v_gene: TRBV11-2
abundance: -
d_gene: TRBD2
j_gene: TRBJ2-7
CDR3aa: CASSPSGGFTYEQYF
CDR3nt: TGTGCCAGCAGCCCTAGCGGGGGCTTCACGTACGAGCAGTACTTC

v_gene: TRBV12-3/TRBV12-4
abundance: few
d_gene: -
j_gene: TRBJ2-3
CDR3aa: CASSLQLSTDTQYF
CDR3nt: TGTGCCAGCAGTTTACAACTTAGCACAGATACGCAGTATTTT

v_gene: TRBV2
abundance: -
d_gene: TRBD1
j_gene: TRBJ2-7
CDR3aa: CASMSLDRDTYEQYF
CDR3nt: TGTGCCAGCATGTCCCTGGACAGGGATACCTACGAGCAGTACTTC

v_gene: TRBV11-2
abundance: -
d_gene: -
j_gene: TRBJ2-4
CDR3aa: CASSPSWGAKNIQYF
CDR3nt: TGTGCCAGCAGCCCCAGTTGGGGGGCCAAAAACATTCAGTACTTC

v_gene: TRBV10-3
abundance: few
d_gene: -
j_gene: TRBJ1-1
CDR3aa: CAISESRQGNTEAFF
CDR3nt: TGTGCCATCAGTGAGTCGCGGCAGGGGAACACTGAAGCTTTCTTT

v_gene: TRBV7-9
abundance: few
d_gene: -
j_gene: TRBJ2-7
CDR3aa: CASSPGREQYF
CDR3nt: TGTGCCAGCAGCCCCGGACGGGAGCAGTACTTC

v_gene: TRBV10-3
abundance: -
d_gene: TRBD1
j_gene: TRBJ2-3
CDR3aa: CAITKGGSTGNVDTQYF
CDR3nt: TGTGCCATCACCAAAGGCGGGTCGACAGGGAATGTAGATACGCAGTATTTT

v_gene: TRBV7-8
abundance: few
d_gene: -
j_gene: TRBJ2-2
CDR3aa: CASSLDGELFF
CDR3nt: TGTGCCAGCAGCTTAGACGGGGAGCTGTTTTTT

v_gene: TRBV7-6
abundance: -
d_gene: TRBD1
j_gene: TRBJ2-7
CDR3aa: CAGSLQGTLSYEQYF
CDR3nt: TGTGCCGGCAGCTTACAGGGGACACTTTCCTACGAGCAGTACTTC

v_gene: TRBV7-6
abundance: -
d_gene: TRBD1
j_gene: TRBJ1-1
CDR3aa: CASSPQMTGGFAEAFF
CDR3nt: TGTGCCAGCAGCCCCCAAATGACAGGGGGGTTCGCTGAAGCTTTCTTT

v_gene: TRBV11-2
abundance: -
d_gene: -
j_gene: TRBJ2-5
CDR3aa: CASSLEFQAQETQYF
CDR3nt: TGTGCCAGCAGCTTAGAGTTCCAGGCCCAAGAGACCCAGTACTTC